The T cell receptor beta chain described here comes from a study of T cells expressing NK-cell markers. CDR3 length equals 14 residues. The V gene's germline CDR1 is SSHAT and CDR2 FNYEAQ (reference sequence). TCRdb reprocessed the 5' RACE reads and stores each CDR3 protein as one record, lacking DNA. Its clone listing holds some 280,000 distinct CDR3 sequences. This chain connects TRBV7-7 to TRBJ2-1; TCRdb returns TRBD1, unconfirmable since there is no DNA. This TCR was sampled from a man aged 18 to 35 in good health. What was sequenced was blood T cells: a sorted CD56 or NKG2C T cell subset, CD4+ or CD8+ T cells, or bulk PBMC T cells (not recorded which). This CDR3 is CASSRDRANNEQFF. Drawing the rest from reference TRBV7-7 and TRBJ2-1, the complete variable domain is GAGVSQSPRYKVTKRGQDVTLRCDPISSHATLYWYQQALGQGPEFLTYFNYEAQPDKSGLPSDRFSAERPEGSISTLTIQRTEQRDSAMYRCASSRDRANNEQFFGPGTRLTVL.